These T cell receptor beta chains were read from a single sample in a study of T cell changes during pregnancy in multiple sclerosis. Some clones are missing from TCRdb's copy, which holds only in-frame ones; the method was immunoSEQ multiplex PCR. The sample holds tens of thousands of clones; around 90% are singletons and the top ten take 0.5% to 0.85%. Source: CD4+ T cells from peripheral blood mononuclear cells, taken in the second trimester of pregnancy. These receptors all stem from a female donor in good health, enrolled as a control in a pregnancy study. Each CDR3 is given with its conserved first and last residue. The D gene is left open where the match is weak. Rows may omit the clone size; those that give it use once, few, many or a size class.

TRBV28,.,15,TRBJ2-3,TRBD2,TGTGCCAGCAGTTTAGGGCTAGCGGGCACAGATACGCAGTATTTT,CASSLGLAGTDTQYF
TRBV7-8,.,17,TRBJ1-3,.,TGTGCCAGCAGCTTAGGGTCAGGGCCGATCTCTGGAAACACCATATATTTT,CASSLGSGPISGNTIYF
TRBV11-3,.,12,TRBJ2-2,.,TGTGCCAGCAGCTTTGACAGCGGGGAGCTGTTTTTT,CASSFDSGELFF
TRBV30,once,14,TRBJ2-1,TRBD2,TGTGCCTGGAGTCCCGGGACTAGCGGGAATGAGCAGTTCTTC,CAWSPGTSGNEQFF
TRBV7-2,.,13,TRBJ2-5,.,TGTGCCAGCAGCTTAATCCCCGAAGAGACCCAGTACTTC,CASSLIPEETQYF
TRBV5-1,.,16,TRBJ1-2,TRBD1,TGCGCCAGCACCCCCGGGACAGGGACCCTCAACTATGGCTACACCTTC,CASTPGTGTLNYGYTF
TRBV4-2,.,16,TRBJ1-5,.,TGTGCCAGCAGCCAAGATCTCGCACAGCCTAATCAGCCCCAGCATTTT,CASSQDLAQPNQPQHF
TRBV5-1,.,14,TRBJ1-1,.,TGCGCCAGCAGCCCCCAGGGCGGGGGCGCTGAAGCTTTCTTT,CASSPQGGGAEAFF
TRBV4-3,.,14,TRBJ2-1,TRBD1,TGCGCCAGCAGCCACTCGACAGGGAGAAATGAGCAGTTCTTC,CASSHSTGRNEQFF
TRBV7-2,.,12,TRBJ2-1,.,TGTGCCAGCAGCGACTTCTACAATGAGCAGTTCTTC,CASSDFYNEQFF
TRBV11-3,once,15,TRBJ2-1,.,TGTGCCAGCAGCTTCCTCCCGGGTCCTTACAATGAGCAGTTCTTC,CASSFLPGPYNEQFF
TRBV7-8,.,17,TRBJ2-5,TRBD2,TGTGCCAGCAGCTTAGCGATCCCACTAGCGGGGAGAGAGACCCAGTACTTC,CASSLAIPLAGRETQYF
TRBV15,.,14,TRBJ1-2,.,TGTGCCACCAGTAGGGGCGGCCCTAACTATGGCTACACCTTC,CATSRGGPNYGYTF
TRBV5-4,once,13,TRBJ2-7,TRBD1,TGTGCCAGCAGCTTGACAGGGGGCGACGAGCAGTACTTC,CASSLTGGDEQYF
TRBV19,.,16,TRBJ1-5,.,TGTGCCAGTAGCCAGAACAGGGACCATTTTCATCAGCCCCAGCATTTT,CASSQNRDHFHQPQHF
TRBV19,.,15,TRBJ2-3,.,TGTGCCAGTAGTATGGAGAGGCCCCGCACAGATACGCAGTATTTT,CASSMERPRTDTQYF
TRBV7-2,.,12,TRBJ2-7,.,TGTGCCAGCACCCCAAACAGCTACGAGCAGTACTTC,CASTPNSYEQYF
TRBV7-2,once,16,TRBJ2-5,.,TGTGCCAGCAGCTGGTGGGGGAGGGGGGTCCAAGAGACCCAGTACTTC,CASSWWGRGVQETQYF
TRBV12-5,.,15,TRBJ1-1,TRBD1,TGTGCTAGTGGACCTCTGAAGACAGGGCGAACTGAAGCTTTCTTT,CASGPLKTGRTEAFF
TRBV19,.,13,TRBJ2-4,.,TGTGCCAGTAGTAGAGGAGCCAAAAACATTCAGTACTTC,CASSRGAKNIQYF
TRBV2,.,15,TRBJ2-3,TRBD1,TGTGCCAGCAGACTACAGGGGCTTAGCACAGATACGCAGTATTTT,CASRLQGLSTDTQYF
TRBV14,.,13,TRBJ2-7,.,TGTGCCAGCAGCCTTGCCAGGGGCTACGAGCAGTACTTC,CASSLARGYEQYF
TRBV4-3,.,19,TRBJ2-1,TRBD2,TGCGCCAGCAGCCATGTAACTAGCGGGGGGCCTAGCTCCTACAATGAGCAGTTCTTC,CASSHVTSGGPSSYNEQFF
TRBV30,.,17,TRBJ2-2,TRBD2,TGTGCCTGGAGTGTAAACGCGGGGGGGCCGTACACCGGGGAGCTGTTTTTT,CAWSVNAGGPYTGELFF
TRBV28,.,15,TRBJ1-2,TRBD1,TGTGCCAGCAGGGACAGGGGATCTGCGTTAGACCGCTACACCTTC,CASRDRGSALDRYTF
TRBV2,.,14,TRBJ1-2,.,TGTGCCAGCAGTGTGAAACACCTCTCCTATGGCTACACCTTC,CASSVKHLSYGYTF
TRBV5-6,.,13,TRBJ1-2,TRBD1,TGTGCCAGCAGCCCGGGACAGGGCTATGGCTACACCTTC,CASSPGQGYGYTF
TRBV10-1,.,18,TRBJ2-7,.,TGCGCCAGCAGTGAGGGTTGGGGGGAATACCCGTTCCCCTACGAGCAGTACTTC,CASSEGWGEYPFPYEQYF
TRBV19,.,15,TRBJ2-6,.,TGTGCCAGTAGCCCAGGTGACTCTGGGGCCAACGTCCTGACTTTC,CASSPGDSGANVLTF